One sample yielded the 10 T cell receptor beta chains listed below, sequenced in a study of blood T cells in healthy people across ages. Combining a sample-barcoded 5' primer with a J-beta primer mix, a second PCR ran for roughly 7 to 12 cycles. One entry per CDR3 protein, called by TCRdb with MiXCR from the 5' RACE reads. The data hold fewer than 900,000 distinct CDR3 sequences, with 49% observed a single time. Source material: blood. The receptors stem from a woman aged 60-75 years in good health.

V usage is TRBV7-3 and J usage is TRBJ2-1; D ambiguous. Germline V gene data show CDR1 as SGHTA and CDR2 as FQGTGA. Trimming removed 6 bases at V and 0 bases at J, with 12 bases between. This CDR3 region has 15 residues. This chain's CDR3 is CASSYRPRSYNEQFF. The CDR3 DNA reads TGTGCCAGCAGTTATCGGCCCCGCTCCTACAATGAGCAGTTCTTC.

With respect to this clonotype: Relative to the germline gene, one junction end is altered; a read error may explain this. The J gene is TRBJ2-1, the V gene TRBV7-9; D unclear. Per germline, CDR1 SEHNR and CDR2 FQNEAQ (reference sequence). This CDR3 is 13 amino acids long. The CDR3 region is CACSLTGVNEQFF. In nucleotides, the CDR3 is TGTGCCTGCAGCTTAACTGGGGTCAATGAGCAGTTCTTC.

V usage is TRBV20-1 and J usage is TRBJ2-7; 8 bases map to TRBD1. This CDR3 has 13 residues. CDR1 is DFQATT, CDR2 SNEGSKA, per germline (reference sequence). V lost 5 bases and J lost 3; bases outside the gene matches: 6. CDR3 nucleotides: TGCAGTGCTCCCCCGGGACAGGACTACGAGCAGTACTTC. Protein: CSAPPGQDYEQYF.

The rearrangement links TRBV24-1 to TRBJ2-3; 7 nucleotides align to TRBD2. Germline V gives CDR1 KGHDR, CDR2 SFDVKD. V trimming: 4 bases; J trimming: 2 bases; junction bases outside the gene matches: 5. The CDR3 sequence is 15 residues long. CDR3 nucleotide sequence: TGTGCCACCAGTGAATTTGGGAGGGTCACAGATACGCAGTATTTT. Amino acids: CATSEFGRVTDTQYF.

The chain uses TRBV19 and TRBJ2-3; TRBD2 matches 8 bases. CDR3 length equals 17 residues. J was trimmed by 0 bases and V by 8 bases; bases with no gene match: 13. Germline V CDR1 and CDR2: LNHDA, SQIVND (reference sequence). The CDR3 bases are TGTGCCAGTGGTGTGGGACTAGGGAGGTCTAGCACAGATACGCAGTATTTT. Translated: CASGVGLGRSSTDTQYF.

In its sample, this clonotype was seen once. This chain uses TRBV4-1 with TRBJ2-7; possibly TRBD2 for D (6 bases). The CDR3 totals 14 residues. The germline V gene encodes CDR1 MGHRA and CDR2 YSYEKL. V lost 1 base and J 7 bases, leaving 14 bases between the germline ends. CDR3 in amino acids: CASSQGLDPFEQYF. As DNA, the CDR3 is TGCGCCAGCAGCCAAGGACTAGACCCCTTTGAGCAGTACTTC.

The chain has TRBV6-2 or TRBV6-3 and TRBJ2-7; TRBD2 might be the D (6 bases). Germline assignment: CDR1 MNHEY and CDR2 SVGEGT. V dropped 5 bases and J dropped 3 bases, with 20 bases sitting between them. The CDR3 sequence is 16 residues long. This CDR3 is CASSTRLGGSLYEQYF. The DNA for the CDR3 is TGTGCCAGCAGTACTCGACTCGGGGGATCGCTCTACGAGCAGTACTTC.

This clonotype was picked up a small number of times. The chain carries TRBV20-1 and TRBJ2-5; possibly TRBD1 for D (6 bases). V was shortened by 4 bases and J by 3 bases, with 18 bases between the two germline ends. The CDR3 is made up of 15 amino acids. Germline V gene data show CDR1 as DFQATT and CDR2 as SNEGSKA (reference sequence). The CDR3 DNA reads TGCAGTGCTACTCCAACAGGGTCCGGTGAAGAGACCCAGTACTTC. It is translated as CSATPTGSGEETQYF.

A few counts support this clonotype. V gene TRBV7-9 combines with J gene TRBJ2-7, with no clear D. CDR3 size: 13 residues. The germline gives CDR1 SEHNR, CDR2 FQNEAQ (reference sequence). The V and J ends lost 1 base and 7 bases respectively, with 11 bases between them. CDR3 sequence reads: CASSLVQTGEQYF. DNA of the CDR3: TGTGCCAGCAGCTTAGTACAGACGGGTGAGCAGTACTTC.

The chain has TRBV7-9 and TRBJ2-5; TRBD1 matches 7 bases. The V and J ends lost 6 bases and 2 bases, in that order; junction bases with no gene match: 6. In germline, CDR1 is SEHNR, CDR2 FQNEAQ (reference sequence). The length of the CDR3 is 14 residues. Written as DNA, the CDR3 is TGTGCCAGCAGACGAAAGACAGGGCAAGAGACCCAGTACTTC. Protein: CASRRKTGQETQYF.